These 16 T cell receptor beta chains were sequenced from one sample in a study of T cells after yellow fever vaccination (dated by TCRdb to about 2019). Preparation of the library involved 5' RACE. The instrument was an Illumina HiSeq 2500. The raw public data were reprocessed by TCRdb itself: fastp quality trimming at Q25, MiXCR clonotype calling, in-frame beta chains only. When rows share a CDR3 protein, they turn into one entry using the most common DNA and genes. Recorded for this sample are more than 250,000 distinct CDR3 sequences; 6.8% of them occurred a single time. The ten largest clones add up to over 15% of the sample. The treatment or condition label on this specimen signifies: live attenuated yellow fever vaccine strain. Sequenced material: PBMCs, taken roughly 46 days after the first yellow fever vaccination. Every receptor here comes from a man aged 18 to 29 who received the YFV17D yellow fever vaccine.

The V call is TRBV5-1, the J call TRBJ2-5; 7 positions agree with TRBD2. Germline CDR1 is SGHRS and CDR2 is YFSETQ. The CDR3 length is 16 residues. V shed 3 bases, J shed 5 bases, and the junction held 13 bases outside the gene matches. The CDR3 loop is CASSSAVAGLVETQYF. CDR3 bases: TGCGCCAGCAGCTCCGCGGTAGCGGGCCTCGTGGAGACCCAGTACTTC.

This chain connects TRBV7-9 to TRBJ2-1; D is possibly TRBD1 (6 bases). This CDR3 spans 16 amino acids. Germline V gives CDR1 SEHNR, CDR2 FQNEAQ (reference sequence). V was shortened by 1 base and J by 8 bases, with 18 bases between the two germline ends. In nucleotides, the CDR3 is TGTGCCAGCAGCTTAGTTGGGGGCCCAAATTCCGATGAGCAGTTCTTC. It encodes CASSLVGGPNSDEQFF.

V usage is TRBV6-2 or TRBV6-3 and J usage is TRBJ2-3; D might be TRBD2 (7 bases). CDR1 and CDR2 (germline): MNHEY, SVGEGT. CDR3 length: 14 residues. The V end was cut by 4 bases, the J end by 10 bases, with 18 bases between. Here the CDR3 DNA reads TGTGCCAGCAGTTCTCGGGGGGCCCAGAAAGCGCAGTATTTT. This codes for CASSSRGAQKAQYF.

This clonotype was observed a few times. CDR3 sequence: CASSPRVGTGELFF. The CDR3 DNA sequence: TGCGCCAGCAGCCCCAGGGTGGGCACCGGGGAGCTGTTTTTT. The chain employs TRBV5-1 and TRBJ2-2, with D perhaps matching TRBD1 (5 bases). Germline CDR1 and CDR2: SGHRS and YFSETQ. Trimming shortened V by 4 bases and J by 4 bases, and 11 bases separated the two germline ends. This CDR3 is built from 14 residues.

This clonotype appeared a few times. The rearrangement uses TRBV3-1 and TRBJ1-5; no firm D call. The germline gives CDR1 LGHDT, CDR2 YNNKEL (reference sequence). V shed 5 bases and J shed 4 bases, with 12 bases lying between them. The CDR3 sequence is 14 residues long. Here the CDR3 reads CASSASVGNQPQHF. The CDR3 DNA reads TGTGCCAGCAGCGCCAGTGTAGGAAATCAGCCCCAGCATTTT.

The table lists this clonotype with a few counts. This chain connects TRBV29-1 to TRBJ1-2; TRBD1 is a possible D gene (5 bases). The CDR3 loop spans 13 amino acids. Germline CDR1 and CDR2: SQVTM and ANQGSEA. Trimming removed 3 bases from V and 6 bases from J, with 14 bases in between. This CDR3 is CSVDVLGTNGYTF. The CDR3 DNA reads TGCAGCGTTGATGTCCTGGGGACGAATGGCTACACCTTC.

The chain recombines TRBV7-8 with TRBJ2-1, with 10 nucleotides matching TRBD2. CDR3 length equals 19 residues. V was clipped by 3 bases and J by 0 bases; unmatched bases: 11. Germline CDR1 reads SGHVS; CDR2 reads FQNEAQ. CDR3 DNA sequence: TGTGCCAGCAGCTTGTTAGCGGGGGGCGCCGGATCCTCCTACAATGAGCAGTTCTTC. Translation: CASSLLAGGAGSSYNEQFF.

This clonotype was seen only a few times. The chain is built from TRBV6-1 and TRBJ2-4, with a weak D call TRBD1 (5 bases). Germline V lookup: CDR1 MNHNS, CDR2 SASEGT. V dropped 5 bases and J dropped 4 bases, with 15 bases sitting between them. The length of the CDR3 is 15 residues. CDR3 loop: CASSPSRDRKNIQYF. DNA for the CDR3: TGTGCCAGCAGTCCTTCCCGCGACAGAAAAAACATTCAGTACTTC.

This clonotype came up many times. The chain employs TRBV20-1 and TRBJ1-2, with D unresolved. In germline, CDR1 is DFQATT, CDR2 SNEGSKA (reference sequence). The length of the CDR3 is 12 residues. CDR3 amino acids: CRAGSTNYGYTF. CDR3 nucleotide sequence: TGCAGGGCGGGGTCAACTAACTATGGCTACACCTTC.

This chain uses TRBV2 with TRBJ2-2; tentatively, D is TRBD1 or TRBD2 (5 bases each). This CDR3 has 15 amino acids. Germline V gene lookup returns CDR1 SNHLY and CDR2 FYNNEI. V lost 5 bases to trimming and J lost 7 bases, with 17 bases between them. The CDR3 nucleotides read TGTGCCAGCAGTCATCGACGGGGCACGGGCGGGGAGCTGTTTTTT. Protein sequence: CASSHRRGTGGELFF.

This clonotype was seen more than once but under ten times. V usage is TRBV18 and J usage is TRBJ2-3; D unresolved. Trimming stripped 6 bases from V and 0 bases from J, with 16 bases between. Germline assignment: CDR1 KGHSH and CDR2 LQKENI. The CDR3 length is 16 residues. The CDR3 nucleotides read TGTGCCAGCTCGCCCTCGGACGGAACTAGCACAGATACGCAGTATTTT. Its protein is CASSPSDGTSTDTQYF.

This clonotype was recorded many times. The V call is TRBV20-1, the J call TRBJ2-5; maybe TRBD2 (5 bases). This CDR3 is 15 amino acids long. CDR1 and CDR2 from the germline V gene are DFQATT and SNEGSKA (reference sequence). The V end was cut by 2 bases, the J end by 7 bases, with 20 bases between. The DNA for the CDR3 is TGCAGTGCTAGATCTCCTAGCTCTCGATCTGGGACCCAGTACTTC. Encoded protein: CSARSPSSRSGTQYF.

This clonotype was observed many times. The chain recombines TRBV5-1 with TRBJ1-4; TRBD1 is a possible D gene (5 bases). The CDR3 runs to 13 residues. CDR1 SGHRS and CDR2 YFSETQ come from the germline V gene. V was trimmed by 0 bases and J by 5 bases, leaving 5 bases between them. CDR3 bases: TGCGCCAGCAGCTTGGACAGGAATGAAAAACTGTTTTTT. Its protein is CASSLDRNEKLFF.

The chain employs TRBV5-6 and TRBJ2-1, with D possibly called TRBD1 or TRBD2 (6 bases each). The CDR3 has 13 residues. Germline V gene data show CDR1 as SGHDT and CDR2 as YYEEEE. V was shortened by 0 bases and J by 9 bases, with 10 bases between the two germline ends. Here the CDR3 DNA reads TGTGCCAGCAGCTTGGGGAGGGGGGTTGAGCAGTTCTTC. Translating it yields CASSLGRGVEQFF.

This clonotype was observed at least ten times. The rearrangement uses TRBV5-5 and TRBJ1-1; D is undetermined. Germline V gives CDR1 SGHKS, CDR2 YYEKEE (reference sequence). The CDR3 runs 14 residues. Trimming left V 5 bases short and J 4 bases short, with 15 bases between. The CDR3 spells CASRKESSGTEAFF. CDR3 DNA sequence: TGTGCCAGCAGAAAGGAATCTTCGGGCACTGAAGCTTTCTTT.

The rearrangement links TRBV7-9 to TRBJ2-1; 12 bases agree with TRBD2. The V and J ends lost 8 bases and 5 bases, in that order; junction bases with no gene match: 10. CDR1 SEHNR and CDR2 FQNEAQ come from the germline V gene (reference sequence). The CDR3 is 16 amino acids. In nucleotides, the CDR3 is TGTGCCAGCGAAGACCTATCTAGCGGGGGGGACAATGAGCAGTTCTTC. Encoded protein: CASEDLSSGGDNEQFF.